This TCR beta chain was profiled in a study of shared clonotypes between healthy human individuals. Study summary: The study drew on two women and a few men aged 18 to 49 as donors.

This table comes from immunoSEQ multiplex PCR, and its TCRdb copy is limited to in-frame clones, with some not included. The sample comprises more than 1.2 million clones, 98% of which are singletons, and about 0.34% rests with the top ten. Germline CDR1 reads SGHRS; CDR2 reads YFSETQ. With 4 bases removed from V and 1 base from J, the gap between germline ends came to 8 bases. This CDR3 comprises 13 residues. This sequence was found in a man aged 25-40 years in good health. The genes are TRBV5-1 and TRBJ1-1; D gene ambiguous. The sample comprised naive CD4+ T cells sorted from blood. This sample's subset: CD45RA+ positively selected. The CDR3 region is CASSTAPNTEAFF. The CDR3 DNA reads TGCGCCAGCAGCACCGCCCCGAACACTGAAGCTTTCTTT.